These 32 T cell receptor beta chains came from one sample sequenced in a study of cytomegalovirus exposure and HLA in healthy donors. In the PCR, 60 Vbeta and 13 Jbeta primers were used. Libraries were prepared by immunoSEQ multiplex PCR; TCRdb keeps only in-frame clonotypes and omits some of them. Among some 54,000 clones listed, more than 75% were seen once. The sequenced sample was PBMCs. Receptor source: a male donor in good health and CMV-seronegative.

This chain connects TRBV4-3 to TRBJ2-3, with D perhaps matching TRBD2 (5 bases). V was cut by 3 bases and J by 0 bases, with 13 bases left in between. Germline CDR1 is LGHNA and CDR2 is YSLEER. CDR3 length: 16 amino acids. CDR3: CASSHAWGASTDTQYF. The DNA of the CDR3 is TGCGCCAGCAGCCATGCCTGGGGAGCTAGCACAGATACGCAGTATTTT.

The CDR3 sequence is CASKMQGALHVNTEAFF. The CDR3 DNA reads TGTGCCAGCAAGATGCAGGGGGCCCTCCACGTGAACACTGAAGCTTTCTTT. This chain uses TRBV21-1 with TRBJ1-1; TRBD1, the D gene given by the table, was not confirmed from the DNA. TRBV21-1 is tagged as a pseudogene. The CDR3 consists of 17 residues.

The chain carries TRBV7-2 and TRBJ1-6, with 7 nucleotides matching TRBD1. Germline V gene sequence: CDR1 SGHTA, CDR2 FQGNSA. There are 18 residues in the CDR3. Unmatched junction bases numbered 10, after V lost 5 bases and J lost 0 bases. The CDR3: CASSLDRRYYSYNSPLHF. The CDR3 bases are TGTGCCAGCAGCCTGGACAGGCGATACTACTCCTATAATTCACCCCTCCACTTT. Complete variable domain (other parts from reference TRBV7-2 and TRBJ1-6): GAGVSQSPSNKVTEKGKDVELRCDPISGHTALYWYRQSLGQGLEFLIYFQGNSAPDKSGLPSDRFSAERTGGSVSTLTIQRTQQEDSAVYLCASSLDRRYYSYNSPLHFGNGTRLTVT.

The gene calls are TRBV28 and TRBJ1-2, with a tentative D call TRBD1 (6 bases). Trimming removed 6 bases from V and 5 bases from J, with 22 bases in between. Germline CDR1 reads MDHEN; CDR2 reads SYDVKM. This CDR3 is built from 16 residues. This chain's CDR3 is CASSSAGQTLSYGYTF. The CDR3, as DNA: TGTGCCAGCAGCTCAGCTGGACAGACGCTCTCGTATGGCTACACCTTC.

The V call is TRBV4-3, the J call TRBJ2-6; D uncertain. Germline CDR1 and CDR2: LGHNA and YSLEER. Trimming stripped 4 bases from V and 2 bases from J, with 9 bases between. This CDR3 is built from 15 residues. The CDR3 region has the DNA TGCGCCAGCAGCCCACGAGACACTGGGGCCAACGTCCTGACTTTC. Residues: CASSPRDTGANVLTF.

V is TRBV7-2 and J is TRBJ2-7; 7 nucleotides match TRBD1. Trimming cost V 4 bases and J 4 bases; bases outside gene matches: 1. The CDR3 sequence is 12 residues long. CDR1 SGHTA and CDR2 FQGNSA come from the germline V gene. CDR3 region: CASSSQGYEQYF. CDR3 DNA: TGTGCCAGCAGCTCACAGGGGTACGAGCAGTACTTC.

This clone was counted a single time. The chain employs TRBV30 and TRBJ1-1; 10 bases map to TRBD1. The germline CDR1 and CDR2 sequences are GTSNPN and SVGIG (reference sequence). This CDR3 contains 15 residues. After removal of 2 bases from V and 1 base from J, the junction contained 4 bases not matched to a gene. The CDR3 protein is CAWSRDRGRNTEAFF. The CDR3 DNA follows: TGTGCCTGGAGTCGCGACAGGGGGCGGAACACTGAAGCTTTCTTT.

The chain joins TRBV6-6 to TRBJ2-5, with 7 bases lining up with TRBD2. The V segment lost 6 bases and the J segment 4 bases; nucleotides outside the gene matches: 8. Germline values: CDR1 MNHNY, CDR2 SVGAGI (reference sequence). The CDR3 runs to 14 residues. The CDR3 is CASSPRRGSETQYF. As DNA, the CDR3 is TGTGCCAGCAGCCCCCGGCGGGGGTCAGAGACCCAGTACTTC.

V usage is TRBV27 and J usage is TRBJ1-5; TRBD1 aligns across 9 bases. Germline CDR1 reads MNHEY; CDR2 reads SMNVEV (reference sequence). With 5 bases clipped from V and 2 bases from J, the junction kept 13 bases outside the gene matches. The CDR3 has 18 amino acids. CDR3 residues: CASSPRPGQGTGNQPQHF. The CDR3 DNA is TGTGCCAGCAGTCCACGACCGGGACAGGGTACGGGCAATCAGCCCCAGCATTTT.

The J gene is TRBJ2-2, the V gene TRBV18; the match to TRBD2 covers 7 bases. CDR1 is KGHSH, CDR2 LQKENI, per germline. The trim removed 6 bases at V and 0 bases at J, leaving 7 bases unmatched. This CDR3 has 16 residues. The CDR3 DNA sequence: TGTGCCAGCTCGCGGGGGAGCGGGCCGAACACCGGGGAGCTGTTTTTT. Translation: CASSRGSGPNTGELFF. Variable domain in full (rest from reference TRBV18 and TRBJ2-2): NAGVMQNPRHLVRRRGQEARLRCSPMKGHSHVYWYRQLPEEGLKFMVYLQKENIIDESGMPKERFSAEFPKEGPSILRIQQVVRGDSAAYFCASSRGSGPNTGELFFGEGSRLTVL.

This chain uses TRBV7-2 with TRBJ2-5, with D perhaps matching TRBD2 (6 bases). This CDR3 spans 16 amino acids. Germline values: CDR1 SGHTA, CDR2 FQGNSA. The V gene lost 2 bases and the J gene lost 1 base, with 14 bases spanning the gap. CDR3 sequence: CASSLWVAEGQETQYF. The CDR3 coding sequence is TGTGCCAGCAGCTTATGGGTAGCGGAAGGCCAAGAGACCCAGTACTTC.

The V and J genes are TRBV11-3 and TRBJ2-1; D is uncertain. Germline loops: CDR1 SGHNT, CDR2 YENEEA. V dropped 5 bases and J dropped 1 base, with 3 bases sitting between them. The CDR3 length is 12 residues. The CDR3, as DNA: TGTGCCAGCAGCCAATCCTACAATGAGCAGTTCTTC. Its translation is CASSQSYNEQFF.

The chain joins TRBV5-1 to TRBJ2-3; D not certain. The CDR3 sequence is 14 residues long. V shed 0 bases and J shed 3 bases, with 8 bases lying between them. Germline V lookup: CDR1 SGHRS, CDR2 YFSETQ. CDR3 DNA: TGCGCCAGCAGCTTGGTGGGCACAACAGATACGCAGTATTTT. Its translation: CASSLVGTTDTQYF.

As for this clone: The same CDR3 arises from other DNA sequences in this sample as well. This chain joins TRBV4-3 and TRBJ1-2; D unclear. CDR1 and CDR2 from the germline V gene are LGHNA and YSLEER. This CDR3 comprises 13 residues. Trimming removed 1 base from V and 4 bases from J, with 7 bases in between. The CDR3 protein is CASSQAGSYGYTF. The CDR3, as DNA: TGCGCCAGCAGCCAAGCAGGCTCCTATGGCTACACCTTC.

The V and J genes are TRBV19 and TRBJ1-2, with D possibly TRBD1 on 6 matching bases. V gave up 8 bases and J gave up 7 bases, with 20 bases separating them. In germline, CDR1 is LNHDA, CDR2 SQIVND (reference sequence). This CDR3 is 14 amino acids long. This CDR3 reads CASSHGGPYSGYTF. As DNA, the CDR3 is TGTGCCAGTTCCCACGGGGGGCCGTATAGTGGCTACACCTTC. The full variable domain, its missing parts supplied by reference TRBV19 and TRBJ1-2, is DGGITQSPKYLFRKEGQNVTLSCEQNLNHDAMYWYRQDPGQGLRLIYYSQIVNDFQKGDIAEGYSVSREKKESFPLTVTSAQKNPTAFYLCASSHGGPYSGYTFGSGTRLTVV.

V and J are TRBV19 and TRBJ1-1; D uncertain. The V gene's germline CDR1 is LNHDA and CDR2 SQIVND (reference sequence). Trimming pared 7 bases from V and 3 bases from J, leaving 24 bases between. The CDR3 has 17 residues. CDR3: CASTTLPRAGGDTEAFF. In DNA form, the CDR3 reads TGTGCCAGTACTACACTCCCCCGAGCGGGTGGGGACACTGAAGCTTTCTTT.

The chain has TRBV11-2 and TRBJ2-5, with D tentatively TRBD1 (6 bases). Per the germline V gene, CDR1 is SGHAT and CDR2 is FQNNGV. This CDR3 spans 16 amino acids. Trimming took 4 bases from V and 5 from J, leaving 20 bases between them. CDR3 DNA sequence: TGTGCCAGCAGCTCCCTGACAGCTGGAAGGGGGGAGACCCAGTACTTC. As protein: CASSSLTAGRGETQYF. Variable domain in full (rest from reference TRBV11-2 and TRBJ2-5): EAGVAQSPRYKIIEKRQSVAFWCNPISGHATLYWYQQILGQGPKLLIQFQNNGVVDDSQLPKDRFSAERLKGVDSTLKIQPAKLEDSAVYLCASSSLTAGRGETQYFGPGTRLLVL.

There are a few counts of this clone. The rearrangement joins TRBV7-2 to TRBJ2-2; TRBD1 matches at 10 bases. CDR3 length equals 17 residues. Germline trimming cut 7 bases from V and 2 bases from J; bases unmatched to any gene: 10. CDR1 SGHTA and CDR2 FQGNSA come from the germline V gene. Written as DNA, the CDR3 is TGTGCCAGCAACCGACCGACAGGGGGCGCCAACACCGGGGAGCTGTTTTTT. The encoded protein is CASNRPTGGANTGELFF. Together with reference TRBV7-2 and TRBJ2-2, the CDR3 gives the full variable domain: GAGVSQSPSNKVTEKGKDVELRCDPISGHTALYWYRQSLGQGLEFLIYFQGNSAPDKSGLPSDRFSAERTGGSVSTLTIQRTQQEDSAVYLCASNRPTGGANTGELFFGEGSRLTVL.

The chain joins TRBV23-1 to TRBJ2-7; D uncertain. TRBV23-1 is given ORF status, its function remaining uncertain. This CDR3 contains 13 residues. Trimming stripped 4 bases from V and 0 bases from J, with 7 bases between. CDR3 bases: TGCGCCAGCAGTCTGCACGGCTCCTACGAGCAGTACTTC. As protein: CASSLHGSYEQYF.

This clone came up a few times. The rearrangement uses TRBV6-5 and TRBJ2-7; TRBD2 matches at 8 bases. The trim removed 2 bases at V and 0 bases at J, leaving 6 bases unmatched. The CDR3 is 16 amino acids. In germline, CDR1 is MNHEY, CDR2 SVGAGI. This CDR3 is CASSYDAGGGSYEQYF. Written as DNA, the CDR3 is TGTGCCAGCAGTTACGACGCCGGGGGGGGCTCCTACGAGCAGTACTTC.

The chain links TRBV7-8 to TRBJ1-1, with no clear D. Trimming took off 1 base at V and 1 base at J, with 7 bases between the two ends. The CDR3 is made up of 14 amino acids. CDR1 is SGHVS and CDR2 is FQNEAQ in the germline V gene. DNA of the CDR3: TGTGCCAGCAGCTTAGATATCCGGAACACTGAAGCTTTCTTT. Protein: CASSLDIRNTEAFF. Full variable domain (missing parts from reference TRBV7-8 and TRBJ1-1): GAGVSQSPRYKVAKRGQDVALRCDPISGHVSLFWYQQALGQGPEFLTYFQNEAQLDKSGLPSDRFFAERPEGSVSTLKIQRTQQEDSAVYLCASSLDIRNTEAFFGQGTRLTVV.

This chain connects TRBV7-2 to TRBJ1-1; 7 nucleotides line up with TRBD1. The CDR3 totals 14 residues. The germline V gene encodes CDR1 SGHTA and CDR2 FQGNSA. The J segment lost 3 bases and the V segment lost 5 bases, leaving 6 bases of the junction unmatched. The chain's CDR3 is CASSVNRGDTEAFF. The DNA of the CDR3 is TGTGCCAGCAGCGTAAACAGGGGTGACACTGAAGCTTTCTTT.

The chain links TRBV28 to TRBJ1-5, with TRBD1 matching over 7 bases. The germline V gene has CDR1 MDHEN and CDR2 SYDVKM. The CDR3 is made up of 15 amino acids. V gave up 5 bases and J gave up 5 bases; unmatched junction bases: 9. Here the CDR3 DNA reads TGTGCCAGCAGTCCCCCCCCAGGGGGTCATCAGCCCCAGCATTTT. Translated, it gives CASSPPPGGHQPQHF.

V is TRBV29-1 and J is TRBJ1-1; D is possibly TRBD1 (5 bases). Germline V gene lookup returns CDR1 SQVTM and CDR2 ANQGSEA. V was cut by 6 bases and J by 6 bases, with 14 bases left in between. The CDR3 is 12 amino acids. CDR3 DNA: TGCAGCGTCTCTCGGGGGGACGCTGAAGCTTTCTTT. This encodes CSVSRGDAEAFF.

This chain uses TRBV18 with TRBJ1-4, with a possible D match to TRBD1 (6 bases). The CDR3 is made up of 14 amino acids. Per the germline V gene, CDR1 is KGHSH and CDR2 is LQKENI. V was shortened by 6 bases and J by 5 bases, with 13 bases between the two germline ends. CDR3 bases: TGTGCCAGCTCCTCGACGGACAGCAATGAAAAACTGTTTTTT. It specifies CASSSTDSNEKLFF.

The chain carries TRBV7-2 and TRBJ1-1; D uncertain. This CDR3 comprises 15 residues. Germline V gives CDR1 SGHTA, CDR2 FQGNSA. Trimming cost V 3 bases and J 5 bases, with 16 bases left between them. This CDR3 reads CASSLLRRGGTEAFF. Written as DNA, the CDR3 is TGTGCCAGCAGCTTGTTACGACGAGGAGGGACTGAAGCTTTCTTT.

J is TRBJ2-7 and V is TRBV2; 9 bases are shared with TRBD1. Per the germline V gene, CDR1 is SNHLY and CDR2 is FYNNEI. The CDR3 is made up of 14 amino acids. The V gene end was trimmed by 7 bases and the J gene end by 7 bases; junction bases not matched to a gene: 11. For the CDR3, the DNA is TGTGCCAGCACTGTCCGGGACAGGGCGAAAGAGCAGTACTTC. Residues: CASTVRDRAKEQYF.

The chain recombines TRBV7-2 with TRBJ1-1; D might be TRBD1 (5 bases). The V end lost 5 bases, the J end lost 0 bases, and 16 bases lay between the germline ends. The length of the CDR3 is 16 residues. CDR1 SGHTA and CDR2 FQGNSA come from the germline V gene. Written as DNA, the CDR3 is TGTGCCAGCAGCCAAGTCGGGGGACCCATGAACACTGAAGCTTTCTTT. Protein sequence: CASSQVGGPMNTEAFF. Full variable domain (missing parts from reference TRBV7-2 and TRBJ1-1): GAGVSQSPSNKVTEKGKDVELRCDPISGHTALYWYRQSLGQGLEFLIYFQGNSAPDKSGLPSDRFSAERTGGSVSTLTIQRTQQEDSAVYLCASSQVGGPMNTEAFFGQGTRLTVV.

CDR3: CASSYINQPQHF. CDR3 in DNA: TGTGCCAGCAGTTATATTAATCAGCCCCAGCATTTT. The chain couples TRBV6-6 to TRBJ1-5; D is uncertain. Looked up from germline, CDR1 is MNHNY and CDR2 is SVGAGI (reference sequence). The CDR3 is 12 residues long. The germline V and J ends were trimmed by 3 bases and 4 bases, with 4 bases remaining between them.

There are a few counts of this clone. The rearrangement links TRBV5-6 to TRBJ1-5; the D gene is possibly TRBD1 (6 bases). CDR1 SGHDT and CDR2 YYEEEE come from the germline V gene. Trimming took off 2 bases at V and 10 bases at J, with 22 bases between the two ends. The CDR3 is 16 amino acids. The CDR3 nucleotides are TGTGCCAGCAGCTTTCATGGACAGCGAGCTCAGCGACCCCAGCATTTT. This gives the protein CASSFHGQRAQRPQHF.

The chain uses TRBV5-5 and TRBJ2-1; 13 bases are shared with TRBD2. CDR1 SGHKS and CDR2 YYEKEE come from the germline V gene (reference sequence). The J segment lost 7 bases and the V segment lost 5 bases, leaving 6 bases of the junction unmatched. The CDR3 runs 15 residues. CDR3 amino acids: CASSMTSGGLNEQFF. The DNA for the CDR3 is TGTGCCAGCAGTATGACTAGCGGGGGGTTAAATGAGCAGTTCTTC.

This sequence joins TRBV7-9 and TRBJ2-7, with 8 bases lining up with TRBD1. The CDR3 extends over 18 amino acids. Trimming at V came to 3 bases and at J to 3 bases, leaving 16 bases not matched to a gene. Germline lookup yields CDR1 SEHNR and CDR2 FQNEAQ (reference sequence). CDR3 residues: CASSFRDIQGERSYEQYF. CDR3 DNA: TGTGCCAGCAGCTTCCGCGACATACAGGGGGAACGGAGCTACGAGCAGTACTTC.